The source of this T cell receptor beta chain is a study of cytomegalovirus exposure and HLA in healthy donors. Study background: A subsequent analysis reported that the roughly 130 validation repertoires were produced on the same platform that had also been used for the roughly 670 first-cohort repertoires.

The assay was immunoSEQ multiplex PCR, and TCRdb's table has in-frame clones only and misses some. The table records under 200,000 clones, under 90% of them present only once. Per the germline V gene, CDR1 is SGHVS and CDR2 is FQNEAQ. The CDR3 runs 15 residues. Trimming removed 2 bases from V and 2 bases from J, with 13 bases in between. The chain has TRBV7-8 and TRBJ2-7, with D perhaps matching TRBD1 (6 bases). The receptor's source is a man between 18 and 29 years old in good health and CMV-seropositive. The sequenced sample consisted of PBMCs. The CDR3 here is CASSLNVGQTYEQYF. The CDR3 region has the DNA TGTGCCAGCAGCTTAAACGTAGGACAGACCTACGAGCAGTACTTC.